This TCR beta chain was identified during a study of OX40 agonist ivuxolimab in advanced cancers. CDR1 and CDR2 (germline): KGHSH, LQKENI. The ends lost 4 bases at V and 3 bases at J; junction bases unmatched: 7. The CDR3 has 15 residues. A single count supports this clone. The cohort excluded patients with autoimmune disease history or systemic immunosuppression. Here immunoSEQ multiplex PCR was the method, and the copy in TCRdb shows in-frame clones only, minus some. Among roughly 80,000 clones listed, roughly 88% were seen once. The clonotype originates from an adult with an advanced solid tumor such as melanoma, head and neck, liver or kidney cancer. The specimen was CD4+ or CD8+ T cells sorted from blood, collected in a trial of the OX40 agonist ivuxolimab. The chain has TRBV18 and TRBJ2-3, with 7 nucleotides matching TRBD2. CDR3 residues: CASSRAGTTTDTQYF. For the CDR3, the DNA is TGTGCCAGCTCACGAGCGGGAACCACAACAGATACGCAGTATTTT.